The sequence of this T cell receptor beta chain was determined in a study of cytomegalovirus exposure and HLA in healthy donors (dated 2017 in TCRdb). Turning to the overall study: An earlier analysis of 587 of the donors reported 276 Gb of sequence data and 117 million unique TCR beta sequences obtained from 180 million or so T cells. The later analysis used no new phenotypic data to find candidate immune exposures, relying instead on TCR beta sequences and their occurrence across donors. Donor age, sex, ethnicity and CMV serostatus were compiled together with the repertoire data. Typing coverage differed by locus: A, B, C, DRB1 and DQB1 were typed in roughly 620-630 donors, DQA1 in 522, DPA1 in approximately 610, and DPB1 in around 440. To predict cytomegalovirus infection status, the study brought together high-throughput TCR immunosequencing, statistical association of individual TCRs with disease status, and machine learning. The study aimed to test whether signatures of past pathogen exposure could be identified by cataloging public T cell receptors. An early release that covered 640 HLA-typed donors contained about 290 gigabases of sequencing data and tens of millions of unique TCR sequences. All discovery cohort repertoires had been generated using a single sequencing platform. A later analysis re-examined previously published TCR beta repertoires from 600 to 700 donors and added high-resolution HLA genotyping to investigate patterns of TCR occurrence. A separate validation cohort of about 110 different subjects was used in addition to the 666-subject first cohort. Among over 350 genotyped donors of the cohort, an average of 235,054 unique TCR beta nucleotide sequences were sequenced per donor, 15% to 20% of them non-productive. Of the 398 genotyped donors, 81% were placed in the genetic ancestry cluster associated with self-reported Caucasian donors. The T cell repertoires of 550 to 850 subjects were profiled by immunosequencing and related to cytomegalovirus serostatus. Class I and class II HLA loci were covered by the typing at four-digit resolution. A later genetic analysis took genome-wide SNP genotypes for about three fifths of the roughly 670 donors and used that subset as a discovery cohort. A few DR-DQ haplotypes were treated as single units for association and clustering because of strong linkage in the cohort. An earlier analysis of around 580 of the donors used high-throughput TCR beta sequencing to judge whether each TCR beta V gene segment behaved as functional or pseudogenic. Points the paper makes about the study in general: An association between a missense DCLRE1C variant and V-gene and J-gene trimming of TCR beta chains was found in a later genetic analysis and replicated in an independent cohort. In a later analysis, the rate of TCR association differed among HLA loci, with DRB1 alleles having the most associated TCRs and HLA-C alleles having the fewest. A later analysis associated about 16,000 TCR beta sequences with specific HLA alleles at a false discovery rate of 0.05. Because counts were too low, roughly 17 rarely observed V segments, including chromosome 9 orphons, were left out of the earlier analysis of approximately 580 of the donors. In an earlier analysis of about 550 of the donors, most TCR beta V segments were observed in productive rearrangements about 87% or about 30% of the time, broadly matching IMGT annotations. According to a later genetic analysis, donors in an Asian-associated ancestry cluster had fewer N-insertions in productive TCRs than the approximately 650-donor mean. HLA typing was unavailable for some donors at each locus, so association tests used only the typed subset. A later analysis found that HLA-associated TCR beta chains were more clonally expanded and had lower generation probabilities than equally common non-associated chains. Sequencing depth was assumed to be roughly uniform across donors in the presence/absence analyses, though that assumption may not hold. In the study, approximately 160 TCR beta chains were listed as associated with cytomegalovirus. The authors suggested that the approach could potentially be extended to other disease states and immunological phenotypes. In a later analysis, several top co-occurrence clusters were reported to appear linked to parvovirus B19, influenza, CMV and Epstein-Barr virus. A later analysis found that most CMV-associated TCR beta chains appeared HLA-restricted, with HLA associations seemingly driven largely by CMV exposure. This cohort had only TCR beta chains sequenced, and the lack of alpha or paired-chain data limited which features could be detected. While some public TCRs were present in many individuals, most TCR sequences turned up only very rarely across donors. In vitro tests confirmed that a few of the cytomegalovirus-associated TCR beta chains recognize cytomegalovirus antigens. A further reported finding was that TCR beta sequences accurately predicted the HLA-A and HLA-B alleles for most subjects in the first cohort. Correlated functional status among segregating V segments might reflect linkage disequilibrium, but an unknown experimental factor could not be ruled out. A cluster of highly shared sequence variants was judged likely to be a technical artifact of the sequencing pipeline. The classifier was reported to diagnose cytomegalovirus status with high specificity and sensitivity in both the original and validation cohorts. When HLA alleles, especially DR and DQ, strongly co-occurred, TCR associations were difficult to assign to individual alleles. The only immune exposure information available for the cohort was CMV serostatus.

In total, around 600 healthy bone marrow donors made up the cohort. At the time of sampling, all cohort members were nominally healthy, though unrecorded immune exposures were likely present. The donor was CMV seronegative and was included in the group of a few hundred seronegative cohort members. A peripheral blood sample was provided by each donor, and peripheral blood mononuclear cells were used for TCR beta sequencing. Genomic DNA was extracted from the blood cell samples with the Qiagen DNeasy Blood Extraction Kit. Concerning this clone: It lacks a known antigen. It has no much larger one-base neighbor in the sample; base qualities were not kept.

Library preparation used the immunoSEQ multiplex PCR assay. The multiplex PCR relied on a mix of 60 forward primers for TCR Vbeta segments and 13 reverse primers for TCR Jbeta segments. The CDR3 region of rearranged TCR beta genes was amplified from genomic DNA with a multiplex PCR assay. The Illumina HiSeq System was used to sequence the amplified TCR beta libraries as 87-base-pair reads. On the authors' methods: Across the 700 or so repertoires, a later analysis counted 78 million or so unique TCR beta chains, approximately 10 million of which were shared by at least two donors. To remove PCR and sequencing errors, raw reads were error-corrected and collapsed into unique sequences using a nearest-neighbor algorithm that merged closely related sequences. To assign V, D and J gene segments, CDR3 sequences were aligned to IMGT reference sequences. For a sequence to be retained, a match of at least six nucleotides to both a V gene segment and a J gene segment was required. A rearrangement counted as productive if the CDR3 had no stop codons and remained in frame with V and J, and every other rearrangement counted as non-productive. CDR3 was defined by IMGT convention, running from the second conserved V-encoded cysteine to the conserved J-encoded phenylalanine. The earlier analysis of about 560 of the donors excluded any sequence lacking an unambiguous match to a single V gene segment. An earlier analysis of fewer than 650 of the donors classified V segments as functional when productive rearrangements were above 56.7% and as segregating when the standard deviation between donors was above 5%. To diagnose cytomegalovirus status from the catalog of TCR beta chain sequences, a statistical classification framework was built. V and J gene assignment, in a later analysis, came from comparing TCR nucleotide sequences with IMGT/GENE-DB human TR gene sequences. A later analysis assigned CDR3 sequences and most-parsimonious VDJ recombination scenarios with the TCRdist pipeline. In a later analysis, every TCR beta chain was defined by the combination of its CDR3 amino acid sequence and its V-gene family, and reads without a unique V-gene family were dropped. As a way to deal with suspected cross-contamination and a sequencing artifact, a later analysis dropped approximately 590 nucleotide sequences that were highly shared and had low generation probability. In a later analysis, a clonal expansion index for each public chain was calculated from normalized within-repertoire ranks of inferred template counts. In a later analysis, generation probabilities were computed using a VDJ recombination model fitted to out-of-frame rearrangements, and the results were checked against IGoR. In a later analysis, TCR-TCR, TCR-HLA and TCR-CMV co-occurrence was scored with hypergeometric tests, and a repertoire-size bias correction was applied to TCR pairs. A later analysis estimated false discovery rates by permuting HLA or CMV assignments 20 times. In a later analysis, co-occurring TCRs were grouped using DBSCAN, with TCRdist sequence similarity added in when clustering inside HLA-allele-positive subsets. Repertoires with fewer than 30,000 or more than 120,000 public chains, plus five repertoires with anomalous nucleotide sharing, were excluded from co-occurrence clustering. TCRdb took over this immuneACCESS table, retaining in-frame rearrangements with V and J assigned. Such tables are incomplete; in checked studies, under half of the missing clones stem from an unresolved V gene, and the remainder is unexplained. V, J and clone size reflect that table, while D and trimming were determined from the DNA. The sample table holds roughly 150,000 clones, of which roughly three quarters were seen once. Jointly, the top ten make up 2.5% to 3.5% of the sample.

Sequencing used PBMCs. This clonotype was sampled from a man between 35 and 55 years old in good health and CMV-seronegative.

Here the CDR3 is given as CASSLRQGGQYF. The nucleotide sequence reads TGTGCCAGCAGTCTTAGACAGGGGGGGCAGTACTTC. This chain is built from TRBV2 and TRBJ2-7, with 9 bases aligning to TRBD1. V has 5 bases trimmed and J has 9 bases trimmed; junction bases matching no gene number 5. Including cysteine and phenylalanine, the CDR3 has 12 amino acids. Solely the CDR3 DNA is kept, with 36 bases framed from the first base. The germline V gene yields SNHLY for CDR1 and FYNNEI for CDR2.